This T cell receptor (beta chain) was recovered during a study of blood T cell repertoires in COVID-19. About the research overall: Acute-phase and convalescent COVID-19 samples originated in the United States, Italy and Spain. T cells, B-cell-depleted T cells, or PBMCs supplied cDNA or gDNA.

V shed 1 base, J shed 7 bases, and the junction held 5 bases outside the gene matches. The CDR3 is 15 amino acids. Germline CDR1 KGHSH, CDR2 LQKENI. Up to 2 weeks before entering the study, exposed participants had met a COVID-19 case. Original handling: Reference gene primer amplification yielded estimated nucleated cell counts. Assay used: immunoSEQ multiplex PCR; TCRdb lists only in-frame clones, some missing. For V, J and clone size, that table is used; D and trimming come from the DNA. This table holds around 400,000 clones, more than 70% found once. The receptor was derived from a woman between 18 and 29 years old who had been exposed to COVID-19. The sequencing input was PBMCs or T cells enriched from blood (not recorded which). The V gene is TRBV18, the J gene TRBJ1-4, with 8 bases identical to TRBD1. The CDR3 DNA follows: TGTGCCAGCTCACCACAGCAGGGGGCGACTGAAAAACTGTTTTTT. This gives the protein CASSPQQGATEKLFF.